The clone carrying this T cell receptor beta chain was seen a single time. V shed 5 bases and J shed 2 bases, with 6 bases lying between them. The germline V gene has CDR1 GTSNPN and CDR2 SVGIG (reference sequence). CDR3 size: 11 residues. This entry belongs to a study of cytomegalovirus exposure and HLA in healthy donors. Primers included in the PCR were 60 Vbeta and 13 Jbeta primers. Using immunoSEQ multiplex PCR, the repertoire was profiled, and TCRdb retains in-frame clones only, with some absent. The table has 190,000 or so clones, approximately 80% seen once. The sample was PBMCs. The receptor's source is a boy under 18 in good health and CMV-seronegative. The V and J genes are TRBV30 and TRBJ1-1; no clear D gene. The CDR3 spells CAWGGNTEAFF. CDR3 DNA sequence: TGTGCCTGGGGAGGTAACACTGAAGCTTTCTTT.